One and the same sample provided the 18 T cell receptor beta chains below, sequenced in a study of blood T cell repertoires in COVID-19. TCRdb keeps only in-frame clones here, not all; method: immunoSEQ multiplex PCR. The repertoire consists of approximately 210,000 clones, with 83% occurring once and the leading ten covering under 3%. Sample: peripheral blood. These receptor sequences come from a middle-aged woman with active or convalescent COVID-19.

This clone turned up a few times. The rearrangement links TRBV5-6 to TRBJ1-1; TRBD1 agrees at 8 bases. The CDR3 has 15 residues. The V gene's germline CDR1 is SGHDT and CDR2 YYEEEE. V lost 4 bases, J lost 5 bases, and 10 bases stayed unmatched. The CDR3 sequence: CASSPSDRAHTEAFF. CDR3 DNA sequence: TGTGCCAGCAGCCCATCGGACAGGGCCCATACTGAAGCTTTCTTT.

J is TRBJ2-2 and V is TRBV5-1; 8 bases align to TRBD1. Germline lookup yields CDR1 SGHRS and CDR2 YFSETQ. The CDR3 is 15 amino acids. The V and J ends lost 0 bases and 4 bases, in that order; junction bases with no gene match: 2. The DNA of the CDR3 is TGCGCCAGCAGCTTGGCACAGGGGGTCACCGGGGAGCTGTTTTTT. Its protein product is CASSLAQGVTGELFF.

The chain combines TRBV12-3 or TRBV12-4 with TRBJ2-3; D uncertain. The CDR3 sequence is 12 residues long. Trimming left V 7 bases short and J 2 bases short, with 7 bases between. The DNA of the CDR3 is TGTGCCAGCACCAGAACCACAGATACGCAGTATTTT. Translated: CASTRTTDTQYF.

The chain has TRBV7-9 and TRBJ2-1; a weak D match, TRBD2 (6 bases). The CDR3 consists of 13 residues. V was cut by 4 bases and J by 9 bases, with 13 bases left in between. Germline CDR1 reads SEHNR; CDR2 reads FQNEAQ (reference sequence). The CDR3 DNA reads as TGTGCCAGCAGCTCGGGACTCTTAATTGAGCAGTTCTTC. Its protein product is CASSSGLLIEQFF.

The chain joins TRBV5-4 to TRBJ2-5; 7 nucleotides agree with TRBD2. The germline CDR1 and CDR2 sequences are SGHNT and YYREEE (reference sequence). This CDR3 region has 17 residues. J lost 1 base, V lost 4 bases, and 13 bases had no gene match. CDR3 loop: CASSPRPRGESQETQYF. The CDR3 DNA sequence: TGTGCCAGCAGCCCGCGACCCCGGGGGGAGAGCCAAGAGACCCAGTACTTC.

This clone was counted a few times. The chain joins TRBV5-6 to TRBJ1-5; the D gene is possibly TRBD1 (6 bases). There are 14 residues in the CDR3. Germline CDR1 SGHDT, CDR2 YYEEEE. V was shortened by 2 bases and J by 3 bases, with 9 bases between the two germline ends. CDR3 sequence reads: CASSFRDNNQPQHF. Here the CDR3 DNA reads TGTGCCAGCAGCTTCCGGGACAACAATCAGCCCCAGCATTTT.

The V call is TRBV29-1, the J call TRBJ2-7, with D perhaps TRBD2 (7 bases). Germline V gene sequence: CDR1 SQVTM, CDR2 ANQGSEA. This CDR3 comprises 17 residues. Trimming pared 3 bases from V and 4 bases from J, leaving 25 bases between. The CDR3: CSVDHRDTFIGGYEQYF. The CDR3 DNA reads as TGCAGCGTTGATCATCGGGACACCTTTATCGGGGGGTACGAGCAGTACTTC.

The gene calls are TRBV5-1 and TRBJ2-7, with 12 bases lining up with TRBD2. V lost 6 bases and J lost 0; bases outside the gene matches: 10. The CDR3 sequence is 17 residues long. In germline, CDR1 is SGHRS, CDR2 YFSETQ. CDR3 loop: CASTLSLAGGISYEQYF. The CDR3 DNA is TGCGCCAGCACCTTAAGCCTAGCGGGAGGGATCTCCTACGAGCAGTACTTC.

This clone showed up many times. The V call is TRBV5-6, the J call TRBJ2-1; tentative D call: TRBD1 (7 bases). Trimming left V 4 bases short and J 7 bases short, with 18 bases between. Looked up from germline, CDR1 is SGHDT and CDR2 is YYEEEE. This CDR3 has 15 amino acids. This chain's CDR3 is CASSIIDRAGNEQFF. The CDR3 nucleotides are TGTGCCAGCAGCATAATCGACAGGGCGGGGAATGAGCAGTTCTTC. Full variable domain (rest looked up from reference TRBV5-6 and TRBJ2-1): DAGVTQSPTHLIKTRGQQVTLRCSPKSGHDTVSWYQQALGQGPQFIFQYYEEEERQRGNFPDRFSGHQFPNYSSELNVNALLLGDSALYLCASSIIDRAGNEQFFGPGTRLTVL.

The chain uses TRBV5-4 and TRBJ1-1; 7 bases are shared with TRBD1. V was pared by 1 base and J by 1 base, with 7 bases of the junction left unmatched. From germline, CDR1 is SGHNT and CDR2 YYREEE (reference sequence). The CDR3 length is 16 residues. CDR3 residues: CASSLSPGQTNTEAFF. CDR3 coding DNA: TGTGCCAGCAGCTTGTCTCCGGGACAGACGAACACTGAAGCTTTCTTT.

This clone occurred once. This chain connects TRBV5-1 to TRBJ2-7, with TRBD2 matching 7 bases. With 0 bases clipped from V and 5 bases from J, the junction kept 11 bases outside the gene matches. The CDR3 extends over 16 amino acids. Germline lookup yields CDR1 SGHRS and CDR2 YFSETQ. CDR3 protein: CASSLAGVYRGDEQYF. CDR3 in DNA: TGCGCCAGCAGCTTGGCCGGGGTCTATCGGGGGGACGAGCAGTACTTC.

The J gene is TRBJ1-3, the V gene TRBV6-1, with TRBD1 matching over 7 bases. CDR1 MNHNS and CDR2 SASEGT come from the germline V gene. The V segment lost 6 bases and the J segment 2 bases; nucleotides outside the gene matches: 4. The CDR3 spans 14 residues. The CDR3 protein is CASSKQGAGNTIYF. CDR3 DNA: TGTGCCAGCAGCAAGCAGGGGGCTGGAAACACCATATATTTT.

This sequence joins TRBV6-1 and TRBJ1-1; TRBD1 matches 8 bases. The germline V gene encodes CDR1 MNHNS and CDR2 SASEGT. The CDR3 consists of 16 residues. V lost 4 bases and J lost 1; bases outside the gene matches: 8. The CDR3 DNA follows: TGTGCCAGCAGTGCACCAGGGGGCGCCGGGAACACTGAAGCTTTCTTT. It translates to CASSAPGGAGNTEAFF.

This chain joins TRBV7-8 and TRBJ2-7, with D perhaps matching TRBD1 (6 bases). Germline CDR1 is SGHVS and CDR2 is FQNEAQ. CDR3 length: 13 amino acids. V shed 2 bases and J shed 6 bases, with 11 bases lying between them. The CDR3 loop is CASSLLVRGEQYF. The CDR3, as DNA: TGTGCCAGCAGCTTATTAGTCAGGGGCGAGCAGTACTTC.

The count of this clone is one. The CDR3 coding sequence is TGTGCCAGCTCACAATTTACCGGGACTGAAGCCGGGGAGCTGTTTTTT. This sequence encodes CASSQFTGTEAGELFF. The J gene is TRBJ2-2, the V gene TRBV18; D is perhaps TRBD2 (6 bases). Trimming pared 4 bases from V and 6 bases from J, leaving 18 bases between. This CDR3 contains 16 residues. Germline values: CDR1 KGHSH, CDR2 LQKENI.

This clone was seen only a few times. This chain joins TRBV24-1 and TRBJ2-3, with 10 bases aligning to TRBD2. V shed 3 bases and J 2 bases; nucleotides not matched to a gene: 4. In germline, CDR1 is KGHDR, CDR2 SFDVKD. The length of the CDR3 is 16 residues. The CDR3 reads CATSDPGLATTDTQYF. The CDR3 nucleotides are TGTGCCACCAGTGATCCGGGACTAGCGACCACAGATACGCAGTATTTT.

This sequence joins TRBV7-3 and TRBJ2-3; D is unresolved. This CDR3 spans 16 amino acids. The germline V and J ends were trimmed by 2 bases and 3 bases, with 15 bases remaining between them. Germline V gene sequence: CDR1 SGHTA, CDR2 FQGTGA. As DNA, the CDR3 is TGTGCCAGCAGCTTAGTCCCTAGTACTCCTACAGATACGCAGTATTTT. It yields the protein CASSLVPSTPTDTQYF.

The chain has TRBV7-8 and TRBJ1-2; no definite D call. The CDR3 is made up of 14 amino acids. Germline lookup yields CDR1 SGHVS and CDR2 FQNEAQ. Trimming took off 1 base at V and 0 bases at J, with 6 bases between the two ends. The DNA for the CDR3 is TGTGCCAGCAGCTTAGAGGAGTCTAACTATGGCTACACCTTC. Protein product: CASSLEESNYGYTF.